This TCR beta chain was recovered during a study of glioma-infiltrating T cells after dendritic cell vaccination. Overall study context: Patients had newly diagnosed or recurrent glioblastoma and received dendritic cell vaccines. Study-wide findings and caveats: No direct clonality-survival link was found; a diverse polyclonal response may matter.

About this clone itself: Its cognate antigen is unknown.

Profiled with immunoSEQ multiplex PCR; TCRdb holds only in-frame clones, not every one. The sample shows tens of thousands of clones, more than 75% of them seen only once. The CDR3 covers 16 residues. CDR1 and CDR2 (germline): KGHSH, LQKENI. V was pared by 3 bases and J by 1 base, with 7 bases of the junction left unmatched. Specified time point: after dendritic cell vaccination, including at tumor progression/relapse. Patients had residual fresh-frozen tumor tissue and more than two years of survival data. The chain has TRBV18 and TRBJ2-3, with 7 bases identical to TRBD2. Sequenced here: blood, sampled after dendritic cell vaccination. The receptor was derived from a human donor with glioblastoma. The CDR3 nucleotides read TGTGCCAGCTCACCTGTAAGTAGCGGGCGCACAGATACGCAGTATTTT. Translated, it gives CASSPVSSGRTDTQYF.